This is a list of T cell receptor beta chains from one sample in a study of shared clonotypes between healthy human individuals. Clones were read by immunoSEQ multiplex PCR, and TCRdb kept only the in-frame ones, dropping some. The data contain some 2,500,000 clones, approximately 93% of them singletons. Specimen: naive CD4+ T cells from PBMCs. The receptors shown here come from a man aged 18 to 30 in good health. Some clones in this sample may be carry-over from other donors' samples. Each CDR3 is given with its conserved first and last residue. D genes are given only for firm matches. Where a row states a size, it is once, few, many or the class of an expanded clone; other rows omit it.

clone_size d_call j_call v_call cdr3_nt cdr3_aa
NA TRBD2 TRBJ2-3 TRBV7-2 TGTGCCAGCAGCCCGCGGACTAGCGGGAGCGTCACAGATACGCAGTATTTT CASSPRTSGSVTDTQYF
NA TRBD1 TRBJ2-5 TRBV5-4 TGTGCCAGCAGCATCGGGACAGATCAAGAGACCCAGTACTTC CASSIGTDQETQYF
NA NA TRBJ2-3 TRBV5-1 TGCGCCAGCAGCTCCTTGGGGGCCTATAGCGGTGTCTCGGATACGCAGTATTTT CASSSLGAYSGVSDTQYF
once TRBD2 TRBJ2-5 TRBV28 TGTGCCAGCAGTTTATCTCCTTCTACTAGCGGACAAGAGACCCAGTACTTC CASSLSPSTSGQETQYF
NA TRBD1 TRBJ1-1 TRBV6-5 TGTGCCAGCAGTTACCAGGGGGCGTTAGGCACTGAAGCTTTCTTT CASSYQGALGTEAFF
NA NA TRBJ2-2 TRBV7-6 TGTGCCAGCAGCTACTCGAACACCGGGGAGCTGTTTTTT CASSYSNTGELFF
NA TRBD1 TRBJ2-7 TRBV5-1 TGCGCCAGCAGCCCCCGGGACAGAGCTTCTTCGATACACGGCGAGCAGTACTTC CASSPRDRASSIHGEQYF
NA NA TRBJ2-1 TRBV9 TGTGCCAGCAGCGCCCCGGGCGTAATTAACAATGAGCAGTTCTTC CASSAPGVINNEQFF
NA NA TRBJ1-3 TRBV11-2 TGTGCCAGCAGCTTCGTACGGGGGGGAAACACCATATATTTT CASSFVRGGNTIYF
few NA TRBJ1-1 TRBV5-4 TGTGCCAGCAGCTTGGAGACTAGAGCGGCTTTCTTT CASSLETRAAFF
once TRBD2 TRBJ2-1 TRBV7-3 TGTGCCAGCGGTGGTGCTAGCGGGCGTTGGGGTGAGCAGTTCTTC CASGGASGRWGEQFF